This T cell receptor beta chain was obtained from a study of blood T cell repertoires in COVID-19. In the study overall: Italy, Spain and the United States were the sources of the convalescent and acute COVID-19 samples.

Original analysis: Reference gene primers were amplified, and this amplification served to estimate nucleated cell counts. Data came from immunoSEQ multiplex PCR; TCRdb stores just in-frame clones and leaves some out. That table furnishes V, J and clone size, whereas the DNA furnished D and trimming. The table has tens of thousands of clones, about 88% seen once. This CDR3 spans 18 amino acids. CDR1 and CDR2 (germline): LGHNA, YSLEER. Deletions cut 4 bases from V and 5 bases from J, with 24 bases between. The TCR sequence derives from a human donor in a cohort sampled during active COVID-19. Sequencing was performed on peripheral blood. The chain joins TRBV4-3 to TRBJ2-1, with a weak D call TRBD2 (6 bases). The CDR3 DNA is TGCGCCAGCAGCCGAAGGGGCGGGACCCCTTTCCTTAACAATGAGCAGTTCTTC. Residues: CASSRRGGTPFLNNEQFF.